The T cell receptor beta chain under discussion was sequenced for a study of blood T cell repertoires in COVID-19. About the research overall: Spain, Italy and the United States supplied samples that represented acute and convalescent COVID-19. Sample material is recorded as cDNA or gDNA derived from T cells, B-cell-depleted T cells, or PBMCs.

Trimming removed 2 bases at V and 0 bases at J, with 11 bases between. Germline values: CDR1 SGHTA, CDR2 FQGNSA. The CDR3 runs 16 residues. The method was immunoSEQ multiplex PCR; TCRdb's version includes in-frame clones alone and lacks a portion of them. Of over 250,000 clones listed, approximately 89% were seen once; the top ten hold approximately 9.8%. The count of this clone is one. V gene TRBV7-2 combines with J gene TRBJ2-1, with D possibly matching TRBD1 (5 bases). This clonotype originated in a man aged 35 to 55 who had recovered from COVID-19. The source material was peripheral blood. The CDR3 DNA follows: TGTGCCAGCAGCTTATCCCCAGGGTTCTCCTACAATGAGCAGTTCTTC. Encoded protein: CASSLSPGFSYNEQFF.